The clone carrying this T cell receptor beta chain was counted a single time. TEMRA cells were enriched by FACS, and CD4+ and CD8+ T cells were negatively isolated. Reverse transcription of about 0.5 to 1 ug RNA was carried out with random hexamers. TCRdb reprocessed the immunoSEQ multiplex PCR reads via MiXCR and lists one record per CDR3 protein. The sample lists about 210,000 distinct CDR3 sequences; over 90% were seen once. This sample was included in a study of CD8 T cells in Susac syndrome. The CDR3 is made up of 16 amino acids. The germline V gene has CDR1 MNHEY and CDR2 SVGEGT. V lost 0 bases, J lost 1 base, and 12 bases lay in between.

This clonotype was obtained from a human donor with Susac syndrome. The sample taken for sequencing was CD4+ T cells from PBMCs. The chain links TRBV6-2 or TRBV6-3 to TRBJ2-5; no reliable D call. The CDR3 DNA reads TGTGCCAGCAGTTACTCCTCCGCGGAGACCCAAGAGACCCAGTACTTC. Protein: CASSYSSAETQETQYF.